The present TCR beta chain was sequenced within a study of cytomegalovirus exposure and HLA in healthy donors. For the study at large: T cells numbering about 180 million yielded some 120 million unique TCR beta sequences in an earlier analysis.

Between the trimmed V and J ends, which lost 7 bases and 6 bases, there was a span of 17 bases. The CDR3 totals 14 residues. The germline V gene encodes CDR1 SNHLY and CDR2 FYNNEI. Study conclusions and caveats: Immune exposure was documented only through CMV serostatus. The authors later linked a missense DCLRE1C variant to TCR beta V- and J-gene trimming.

Amplification used 60 Vbeta primers and 13 Jbeta primers. Some clones are missing from TCRdb's copy, which holds only in-frame ones; the method was immunoSEQ multiplex PCR. The table records around 85,000 clones, under 90% of them present only once. This clone has only a few counts. Its antigen is not identified. The clonotype was recovered from a man aged 50-59 years in good health and CMV-seropositive. The chain links TRBV2 to TRBJ2-3; D is ambiguous. Sequencing was performed on PBMCs. The CDR3 coding sequence is TGTGCCAGCACCCGTGGGCAGAAGGTGGATACGCAGTATTTT. Its protein product is CASTRGQKVDTQYF. Variable domain in full (rest from reference TRBV2 and TRBJ2-3): EPEVTQTPSHQVTQMGQEVILRCVPISNHLYFYWYRQILGQKVEFLVSFYNNEISEKSEIFDDQFSVERPDGSNFTLKIRSTKLEDSAMYFCASTRGQKVDTQYFGPGTRLTVL.